Shown below are 8 T cell receptor beta chains from a single sample sequenced in a study of blood T cell repertoires in COVID-19. Repertoires were generated with immunoSEQ multiplex PCR, while TCRdb's copy carries only in-frame clones and drops some. This table holds tens of thousands of clones, 86% found once. Sample: peripheral blood. These receptors were collected from a man older than 75 in a cohort sampled during active COVID-19.

Worth noting for this clone: At one of its ends the junction is not consistent with the germline gene, which may arise from a read error. The V call is TRBV10-3, the J call TRBJ1-1; the D gene is possibly TRBD1 (6 bases). Germline CDR1 and CDR2: ENHRY and SYGVKD. This CDR3 is 12 amino acids long. DNA for the CDR3: TGCGACTCTAATGGACAGCACACTGAAGCTTTCTTT. Translated, it gives CDSNGQHTEAFF.

The J gene is TRBJ2-2, the V gene TRBV9, with D perhaps TRBD2 (7 bases). CDR3 length equals 17 residues. V lost 4 bases, J lost 0 bases, and 16 bases lay in between. Germline values: CDR1 SGDLS, CDR2 YYNGEE. The CDR3 spells CASSPRGGDANTGELFF. CDR3 DNA sequence: TGTGCCAGCAGCCCCAGAGGGGGGGACGCGAACACCGGGGAGCTGTTTTTT.

This chain uses TRBV7-2 with TRBJ1-2, with a tentative D call TRBD1 (5 bases). CDR3 size: 17 residues. The germline V and J ends were trimmed by 1 base and 2 bases, with 17 bases remaining between them. Germline CDR1 reads SGHTA; CDR2 reads FQGNSA. In DNA, the CDR3 is TGTGCCAGCAGCTTAGGGGGGGTTCGAAGGGGCAACTATGGCTACACCTTC. Protein: CASSLGGVRRGNYGYTF.

This clone was found once. The CDR3 sequence: CASGPGVGTEAFF. In DNA, the CDR3 is TGTGCCAGCGGCCCGGGGGTCGGCACTGAAGCTTTCTTT. This chain joins TRBV25-1 and TRBJ1-1, with D possibly being TRBD1 (5 bases). The germline gives CDR1 MGHDK, CDR2 SYGVNS. This CDR3 has 13 amino acids. The germline V and J ends were trimmed by 8 bases and 4 bases, with 14 bases remaining between them.

The rearrangement uses TRBV4-1 and TRBJ1-2, with 11 bases that match TRBD1. The CDR3 extends over 15 amino acids. The junction had 4 bases not matched to a gene; V was cut back by 5 bases and J by 2 bases. CDR1 MGHRA and CDR2 YSYEKL come from the germline V gene. The DNA of the CDR3 is TGCGCCAGCAGCGGCCGGGACAGGGGGAACTATGGCTACACCTTC. Its protein product is CASSGRDRGNYGYTF.

This clone was picked up a small number of times. The J gene is TRBJ2-7, the V gene TRBV6-5; TRBD1 might be the D (6 bases). CDR1 is MNHEY, CDR2 SVGAGI, per germline. V lost 4 bases, J lost 4 bases, and 14 bases lay in between. This CDR3 has 14 residues. CDR3 coding DNA: TGTGCCAGCAGTTCGCGACAGGAGTTATACGAGCAGTACTTC. Translation: CASSSRQELYEQYF.

CDR3 sequence (DNA): TGCGCCAGCAGCCAAGAATCCCAGGGGCCCCAGCATTTT. Translated, it gives CASSQESQGPQHF. The chain links TRBV4-3 to TRBJ1-5; maybe TRBD1 (5 bases). V was pared by 0 bases and J by 9 bases, with 9 bases between. From germline, CDR1 is LGHNA and CDR2 YSLEER. The CDR3 is made up of 13 amino acids.

The chain links TRBV6-1 to TRBJ2-7; D not certain. The germline CDR1 and CDR2 sequences are MNHNS and SASEGT. V was shortened by 3 bases and J by 2 bases, with 11 bases between the two germline ends. The CDR3 totals 14 residues. CDR3 loop: CASSDVGHTYEQYV. In nucleotides, the CDR3 is TGTGCCAGCAGTGACGTTGGCCATACCTACGAGCAGTACGTC.